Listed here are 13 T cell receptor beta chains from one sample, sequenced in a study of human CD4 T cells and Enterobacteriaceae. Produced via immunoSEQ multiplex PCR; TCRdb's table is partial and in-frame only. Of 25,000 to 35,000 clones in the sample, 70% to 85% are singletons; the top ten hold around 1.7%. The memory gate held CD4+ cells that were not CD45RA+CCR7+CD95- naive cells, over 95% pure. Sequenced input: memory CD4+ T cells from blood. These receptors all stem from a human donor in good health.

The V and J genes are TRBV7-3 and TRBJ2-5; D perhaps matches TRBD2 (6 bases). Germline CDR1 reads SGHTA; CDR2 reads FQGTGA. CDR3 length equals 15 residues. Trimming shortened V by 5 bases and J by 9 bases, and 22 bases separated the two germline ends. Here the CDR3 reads CASSPSAATGEAQYF. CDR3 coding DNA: TGTGCCAGCAGCCCGAGTGCCGCGACCGGGGAGGCCCAGTACTTC. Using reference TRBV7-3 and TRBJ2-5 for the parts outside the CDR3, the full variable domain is GAGVSQTPSNKVTEKGKYVELRCDPISGHTALYWYRQSLGQGPEFLIYFQGTGAADDSGLPNDRFFAVRPEGSVSTLKIQRTERGDSAVYLCASSPSAATGEAQYFGPGTRLLVL.

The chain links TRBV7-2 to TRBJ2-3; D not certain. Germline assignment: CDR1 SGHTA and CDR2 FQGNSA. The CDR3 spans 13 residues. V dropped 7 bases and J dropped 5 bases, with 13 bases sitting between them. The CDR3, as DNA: TGTGCCAGCACGTCCTATTTGGAAGATACGCAGTATTTT. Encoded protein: CASTSYLEDTQYF.

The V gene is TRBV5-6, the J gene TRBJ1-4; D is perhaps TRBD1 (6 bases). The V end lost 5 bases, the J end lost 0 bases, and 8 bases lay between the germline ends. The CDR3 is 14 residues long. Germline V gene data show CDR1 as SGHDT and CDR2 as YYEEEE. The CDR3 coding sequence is TGTGCCAGCAGTCCAGGGGCAACTAATGAAAAACTGTTTTTT. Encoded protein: CASSPGATNEKLFF.

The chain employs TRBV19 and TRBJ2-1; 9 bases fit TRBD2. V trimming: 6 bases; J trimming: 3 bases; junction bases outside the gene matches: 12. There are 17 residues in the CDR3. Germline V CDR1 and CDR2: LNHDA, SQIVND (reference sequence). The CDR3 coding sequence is TGTGCCAGTAGCGACCGAGCGGGAGGCTCTCACTACAATGAGCAGTTCTTC. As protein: CASSDRAGGSHYNEQFF.

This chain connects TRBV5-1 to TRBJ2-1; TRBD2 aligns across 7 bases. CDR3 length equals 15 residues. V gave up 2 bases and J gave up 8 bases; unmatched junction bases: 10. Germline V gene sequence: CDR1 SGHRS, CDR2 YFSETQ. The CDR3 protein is CASSFRPMGGDEQFF. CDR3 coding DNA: TGCGCCAGCAGCTTTCGTCCGATGGGAGGGGATGAGCAGTTCTTC.

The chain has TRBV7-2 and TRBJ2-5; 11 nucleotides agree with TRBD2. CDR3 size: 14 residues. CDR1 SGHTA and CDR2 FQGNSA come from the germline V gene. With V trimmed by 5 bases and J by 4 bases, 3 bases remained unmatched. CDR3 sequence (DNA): TGTGCCAGCAGCCATACTAGCGGGAGAGAGACCCAGTACTTC. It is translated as CASSHTSGRETQYF. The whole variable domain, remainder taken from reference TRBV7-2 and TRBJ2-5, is GAGVSQSPSNKVTEKGKDVELRCDPISGHTALYWYRQSLGQGLEFLIYFQGNSAPDKSGLPSDRFSAERTGGSVSTLTIQRTQQEDSAVYLCASSHTSGRETQYFGPGTRLLVL.

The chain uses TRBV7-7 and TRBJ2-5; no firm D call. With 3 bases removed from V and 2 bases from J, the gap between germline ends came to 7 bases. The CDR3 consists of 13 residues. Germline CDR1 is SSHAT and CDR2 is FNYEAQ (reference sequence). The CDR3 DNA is TGTGCCAGCAGCTTCCTTTTTCAAGAGACCCAGTACTTC. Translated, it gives CASSFLFQETQYF.

The chain's CDR3 is CASSAEVRGSYNSPLHF. The CDR3 nucleotides are TGTGCCAGCAGCGCCGAGGTCCGTGGATCCTATAATTCACCCCTCCACTTT. The chain carries TRBV9 and TRBJ1-6, with D hard to call. Trimming shortened V by 3 bases and J by 1 base, and 14 bases separated the two germline ends. The germline CDR1 and CDR2 sequences are SGDLS and YYNGEE. The CDR3 totals 17 residues.

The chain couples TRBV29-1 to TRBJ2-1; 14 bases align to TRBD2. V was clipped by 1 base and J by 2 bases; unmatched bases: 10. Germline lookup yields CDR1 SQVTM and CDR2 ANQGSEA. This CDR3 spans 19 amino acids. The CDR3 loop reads CSVEGGLAGAGGTYNEQFF. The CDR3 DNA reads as TGCAGCGTTGAAGGGGGACTAGCGGGAGCTGGGGGAACCTACAATGAGCAGTTCTTC.

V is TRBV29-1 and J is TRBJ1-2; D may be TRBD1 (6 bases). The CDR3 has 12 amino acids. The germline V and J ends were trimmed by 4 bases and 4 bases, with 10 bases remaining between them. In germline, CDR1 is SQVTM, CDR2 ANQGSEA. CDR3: CSVAEQGYGYTF. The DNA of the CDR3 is TGCAGCGTTGCGGAACAGGGCTATGGCTACACCTTC.

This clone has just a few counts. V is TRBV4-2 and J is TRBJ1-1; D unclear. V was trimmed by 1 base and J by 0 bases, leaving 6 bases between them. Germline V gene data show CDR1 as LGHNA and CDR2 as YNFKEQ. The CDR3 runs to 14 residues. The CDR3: CASSQGEVNTEAFF. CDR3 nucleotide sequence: TGTGCCAGCAGCCAAGGGGAGGTGAACACTGAAGCTTTCTTT.

The CDR3 DNA is TGTGCCACCAATACACAGGGGGCTGGGACCGGGGAGCTGTTTTTT. This translates into CATNTQGAGTGELFF. The rearrangement links TRBV19 to TRBJ2-2; 9 bases line up with TRBD1. This CDR3 has 15 amino acids. V shed 10 bases, J shed 5 bases, and the junction held 11 bases outside the gene matches. CDR1 and CDR2 (germline): LNHDA, SQIVND (reference sequence).

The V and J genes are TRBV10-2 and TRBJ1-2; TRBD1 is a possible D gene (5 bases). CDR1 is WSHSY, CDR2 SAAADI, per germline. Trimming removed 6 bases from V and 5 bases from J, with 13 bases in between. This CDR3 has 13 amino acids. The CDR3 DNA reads TGCGCCAGCAGCCCGGACACAGGATATGGCTACACCTTC. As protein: CASSPDTGYGYTF.